This TCR beta chain comes out of a study of naive and memory T cell subsets. Notes on the study in general: TCR transcript changes with activation or differentiation may affect this RNA method.

The CDR3 extends over 13 amino acids. Trimming stripped 3 bases from V and 2 bases from J, with 8 bases between. Looked up from germline, CDR1 is SGHRS and CDR2 is YFSETQ. Amplification of ligated cDNA took four PCR rounds with SP2 and nested alpha and beta constant primers. TCRdb recomputed calls from the UMI-ligation and nested PCR reads with MiXCR, one row per CDR3 protein. The sample contains around 35,000 distinct CDR3 sequences, 11% of which appear only once. This clonotype appeared many times. What it recognizes is unknown. Treatment specified: skin biopsy from PPD injection site in Mantoux-positive individual. An oligonucleotide containing a UMI was ligated to the 3' end of TCR cDNA.

This receptor was obtained from an adult in good health. This chain joins TRBV5-1 and TRBJ2-5; D gene ambiguous. Specimen: skin, collected from a tuberculin skin test site. The DNA for the CDR3 is TGCGCCAGCAGCTCACAGACACAAGAGACCCAGTACTTC. This gives the protein CASSSQTQETQYF.